This TCR beta chain was identified during a study of OX40 agonist ivuxolimab in advanced cancers. Looking at the study overall: The study treated patients with ivuxolimab, an agonistic anti-OX40 (CD134) antibody.

V dropped 4 bases and J dropped 4 bases, with 12 bases sitting between them. The CDR3 has 14 residues. Germline V gene sequence: CDR1 SGDLS, CDR2 YYNGEE. Profiled with immunoSEQ multiplex PCR; TCRdb holds only in-frame clones, not every one. The sample has 30,000 to 35,000 clones; around 86% are singletons. General study findings and limits: Nonresponders, in some cases, also had low normalized T-cell clonal expansion.

Turning to this clone: Antigen unknown.

This chain connects TRBV9 to TRBJ2-1; TRBD1 is a possible D gene (5 bases). Material: CD4+ or CD8+ T cells sorted from blood, obtained in a trial of the OX40 agonist ivuxolimab. This receptor was taken from an adult with an advanced solid tumor such as melanoma, head and neck, liver or kidney cancer. CDR3 loop: CASSMQGFYNEQFF. CDR3 in DNA: TGTGCCAGCAGCATGCAGGGATTTTACAATGAGCAGTTCTTC.